This T cell receptor beta chain was captured in a study of control samples from healthy donors and cancer patients. Some clones are missing from TCRdb's copy, which holds only in-frame ones; the method was immunoSEQ multiplex PCR. The sample lists some 120,000 clones, approximately 89% occurring once. Losses at the gene ends were 4 bases for V and 5 bases for J; bases not matched to a gene: 5. Looked up from germline, CDR1 is MDHEN and CDR2 is SYDVKM. The CDR3 is made up of 15 amino acids. The sequence was obtained from a man aged 60 to 69 in good health. V and J are TRBV28 and TRBJ1-4; 9 nucleotides match TRBD1. The sample consisted of blood. The chain's CDR3 is CASSSFDRGNEKLFF. CDR3 coding DNA: TGTGCCAGCAGTTCGTTCGACAGGGGGAATGAAAAACTGTTTTTT. The full variable domain, in which reference TRBV28 and TRBJ1-4 provide the parts outside the CDR3, is DVKVTQSSRYLVKRTGEKVFLECVQDMDHENMFWYRQDPGLGLRLIYFSYDVKMKEKGDIPEGYSVSREKKERFSLILESASTNQTSMYLCASSSFDRGNEKLFFGSGTQLSVL.